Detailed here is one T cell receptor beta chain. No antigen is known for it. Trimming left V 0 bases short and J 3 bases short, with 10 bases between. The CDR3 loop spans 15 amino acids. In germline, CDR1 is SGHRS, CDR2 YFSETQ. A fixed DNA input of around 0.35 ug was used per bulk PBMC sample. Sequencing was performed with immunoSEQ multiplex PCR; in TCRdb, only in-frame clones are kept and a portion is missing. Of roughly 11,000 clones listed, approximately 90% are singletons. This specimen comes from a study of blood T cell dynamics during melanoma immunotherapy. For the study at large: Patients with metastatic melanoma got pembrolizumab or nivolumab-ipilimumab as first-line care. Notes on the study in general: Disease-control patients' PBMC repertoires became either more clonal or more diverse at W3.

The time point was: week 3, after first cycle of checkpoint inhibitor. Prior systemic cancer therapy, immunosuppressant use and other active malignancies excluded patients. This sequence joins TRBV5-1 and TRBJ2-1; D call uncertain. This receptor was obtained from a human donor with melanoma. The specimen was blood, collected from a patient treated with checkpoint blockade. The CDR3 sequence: CASSLAGLNYNEQFF. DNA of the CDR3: TGCGCCAGCAGCTTGGCCGGGCTGAACTACAATGAGCAGTTCTTC.